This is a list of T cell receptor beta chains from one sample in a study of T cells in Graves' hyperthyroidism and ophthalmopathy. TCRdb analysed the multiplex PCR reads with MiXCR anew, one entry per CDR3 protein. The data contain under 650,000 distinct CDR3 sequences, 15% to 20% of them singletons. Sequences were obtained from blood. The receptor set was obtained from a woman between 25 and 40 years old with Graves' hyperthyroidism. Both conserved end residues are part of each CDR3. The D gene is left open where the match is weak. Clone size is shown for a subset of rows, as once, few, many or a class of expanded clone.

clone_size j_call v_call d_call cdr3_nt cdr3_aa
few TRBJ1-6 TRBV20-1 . TGCAGTGCTAGAGATCTACAAGTAAATTCACCCCTCCACTTT CSARDLQVNSPLHF
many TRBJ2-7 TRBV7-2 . TGTGCCAGCAGCTTAGTTGAACTAGGCGGCGAGCAGTACTTC CASSLVELGGEQYF
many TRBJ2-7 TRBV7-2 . TGTGCCAGCAGCTTATATGCCGAGCAGTACTTC CASSLYAEQYF
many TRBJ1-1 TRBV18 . TGTGCCAGCTCACAGGGGATTGGTACTGAAGCTTTCTTT CASSQGIGTEAFF
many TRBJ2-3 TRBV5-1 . TGCGCCAGCAGTGGCTCCGGACTCGACCTCACAGATACGCAGTATTTT CASSGSGLDLTDTQYF
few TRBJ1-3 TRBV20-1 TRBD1 TGCAGTGCCCAAGGGACAGGGGCCGGAAACACCATATATTTT CSAQGTGAGNTIYF
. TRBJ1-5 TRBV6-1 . TGTGCCAGCAGTGAAGATCTGGCCATCAATCAGCCCCAGCATTTT CASSEDLAINQPQHF
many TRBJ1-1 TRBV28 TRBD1 TGTGCCAGCACCGTAACAGGGGCTAGGATGTGGGCTTTCTTT CASTVTGARMWAFF
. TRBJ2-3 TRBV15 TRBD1 TGTGCCACCAGCAGAGATCGGGGGACAGGGGGCACAGATACGCAGTATTTT CATSRDRGTGGTDTQYF
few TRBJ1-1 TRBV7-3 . TGTGCCAGCACCGGAAGGACAGTGAACACTGAAGCTTTCTTT CASTGRTVNTEAFF
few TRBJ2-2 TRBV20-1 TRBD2 TGCAGTGCCCAGGGACTAGCGGGACGTACCGGGGAGCTGTTTTTT CSAQGLAGRTGELFF
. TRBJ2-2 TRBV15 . TGTGCCACCAGCAGAGACCAGGGCAGCACCGGGGAGCTGTTTTTT CATSRDQGSTGELFF
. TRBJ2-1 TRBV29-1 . TGCAGCGTGGGGTCCTCCTACAATGAGCAGTTCTTC CSVGSSYNEQFF
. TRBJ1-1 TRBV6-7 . TGTGCCAGCAGTCACTCGGGCCACTCGCCGGGGGCCGACGAGCTGAACACTGAAGCTTTCTTT CASSHSGHSPGADELNTEAFF
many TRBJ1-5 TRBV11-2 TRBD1 TGTGCCAGCAGCAAACAGGGGGGACGCAATCAGCCCCAGCATTTT CASSKQGGRNQPQHF
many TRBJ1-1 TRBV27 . TGTGCCAGCAGTTTATCCGGGGTGGGGGCCACTGAAGCTTTCTTT CASSLSGVGATEAFF
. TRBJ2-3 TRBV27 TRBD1 TGTGCCAGCAGTTCGGCCGGGACAGGGAGGAGGGGCACAGATACGCAGTATTTT CASSSAGTGRRGTDTQYF
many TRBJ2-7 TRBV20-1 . TGCAGTGCTAGCCATGGACTGTCCTACGAGCAGTACTTC CSASHGLSYEQYF
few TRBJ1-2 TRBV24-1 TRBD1 TGTGCCACCAGTGAATCAGAAGACAGGGGCGAATACGGCTACACCTTC CATSESEDRGEYGYTF
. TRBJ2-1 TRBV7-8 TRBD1 TGTGCCAGCAGAAGAAACTCACAGGGGCGGAATGAGCAGTTCTTC CASRRNSQGRNEQFF
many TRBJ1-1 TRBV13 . TGTGCCAGCAGCCAAGGGGTATCGGAAGCTTTCTTT CASSQGVSEAFF
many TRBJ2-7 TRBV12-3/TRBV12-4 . TGTGCCAGCAGTTTAGGGGTCCGTGAGCAGTACTTC CASSLGVREQYF
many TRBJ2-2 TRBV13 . TGTGCCAGCAGCTTAGCGGGAGTGGACACCGGGGAGCTGTTTTTT CASSLAGVDTGELFF
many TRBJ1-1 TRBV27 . TGTGCCAGCAGTTTATCAGCGAACACTGAAGCTTTCTTT CASSLSANTEAFF
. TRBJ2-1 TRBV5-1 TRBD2 TGCGCCAGCAGCGGGACTATCGGCCTAATCAATGAGCAGTTCTTC CASSGTIGLINEQFF
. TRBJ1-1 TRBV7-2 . TGTGCCAGCAGCCCTCGCCATGGGGGCTGGAGTTTTAACACTGAAGCTTTCTTT CASSPRHGGWSFNTEAFF
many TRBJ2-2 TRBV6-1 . TGTGCCAGCGGACAGTCGAACACCGGGGAGCTGTTTTTT CASGQSNTGELFF
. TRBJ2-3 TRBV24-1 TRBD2 TGTGCCACCAGTGATCCTGGACTAGCGAGGACAGATACGCAGTATTTT CATSDPGLARTDTQYF
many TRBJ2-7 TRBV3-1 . TGTGCCAGCAGCCAAGGGCTAGAGTTCTACGAGCAGTACTTC CASSQGLEFYEQYF
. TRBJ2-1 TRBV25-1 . TGTGCCAGCAGTTTTTCGGGCCTCGGGGTCAATGAGCAGTTCTTC CASSFSGLGVNEQFF
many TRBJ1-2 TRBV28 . TGTGCCAGCAGTTTAAGGTCCTCGGTGGATGGCTACACCTTC CASSLRSSVDGYTF